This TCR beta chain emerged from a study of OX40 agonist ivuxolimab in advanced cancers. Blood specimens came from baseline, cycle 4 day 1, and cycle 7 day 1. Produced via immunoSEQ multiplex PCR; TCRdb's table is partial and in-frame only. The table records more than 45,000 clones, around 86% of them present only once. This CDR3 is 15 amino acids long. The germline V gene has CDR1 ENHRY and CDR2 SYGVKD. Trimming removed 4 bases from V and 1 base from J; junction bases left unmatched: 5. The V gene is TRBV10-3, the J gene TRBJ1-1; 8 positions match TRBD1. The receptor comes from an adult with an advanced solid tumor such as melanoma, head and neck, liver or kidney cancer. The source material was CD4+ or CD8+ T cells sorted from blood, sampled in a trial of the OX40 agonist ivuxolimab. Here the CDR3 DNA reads TGTGCCATCAGTGTCGGGCAGGGGGCGAACACTGAAGCTTTCTTT. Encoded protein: CAISVGQGANTEAFF.